The source of this T cell receptor beta chain is a study of CD8 T cells in Susac syndrome. Controls were healthy donors chosen to match patients in age and sex. Negative isolation yielded the CD8+ and CD4+ T cells, while FACS enriched the TEMRA cells. This clonotype was recorded only once. Roughly 0.5 to 1 ug RNA was reverse transcribed with random hexamers. Each CDR3 protein gets one entry after TCRdb re-called the immunoSEQ multiplex PCR reads with MiXCR. The table includes 90,000 to 110,000 distinct CDR3 sequences, 90% to 98% detected once. The V end lost 1 base, the J end lost 1 base, and 7 bases lay between the germline ends. Per germline, CDR1 KGHDR and CDR2 SFDVKD. The CDR3 runs 16 residues.

The receptor's source is a human donor in good health. This rearrangement joins TRBV24-1 to TRBJ2-6; D is unclear. Sequenced sample: CD4+ T cells from PBMCs. The CDR3 region has the DNA TGTGCCACCAGTGATTTTGCCTCTTCTGGGGCCAACGTCCTGACTTTC. It is translated as CATSDFASSGANVLTF.